This T cell receptor (beta chain) was captured in a study of blood T cell repertoires in COVID-19. The wider study: From the United States, Italy and Spain came samples of acute and convalescent COVID-19. The analysed material was cDNA or gDNA that came from T cells, B-cell-depleted T cells, or PBMCs.

V lost 5 bases and J 6 bases, leaving 22 bases between the germline ends. The CDR3 is 16 residues long. CDR1 and CDR2 from the germline V gene are SGHTA and FQGNSA. Study processing details: Quantification of nucleated cells was approximated via reference gene primer amplification. Generated by immunoSEQ multiplex PCR, the TCRdb table keeps only in-frame clones and is missing some. The DNA gave D and trimming, while V, J and clone size come from that table. The table has around 200,000 clones, about 86% seen once. V gene TRBV7-2 combines with J gene TRBJ1-2; perhaps TRBD1 as D (6 bases). The receptor's source is a man aged 55 to 70 who had recovered from COVID-19. Sequencing was done on a sample of peripheral blood. CDR3 nucleotide sequence: TGTGCCAGCAGCACTCCTCGACAGGCCTACGGTCATGGCTACACCTTC. It yields the protein CASSTPRQAYGHGYTF.